These 5 T cell receptor beta chains share one sample of origin, sequenced in a study of response to subunit inactivated influenza vaccine. TCRdb redid the calling of the RT-PCR reads with MiXCR, one entry per CDR3 protein. In the table there are around 250,000 distinct CDR3 sequences, more than 9% of which are singletons. The sample in question was non-naive T cells sorted from PBMCs, obtained roughly 2 weeks before vaccination. The receptor set was obtained from a man aged 45-65 years who received an inactivated influenza vaccine.

The CDR3 is CAIRGLAGTDTQYF. DNA for the CDR3: TGTGCCATCCGGGGGCTAGCGGGCACAGATACGCAGTATTTT. V and J are TRBV10-3 and TRBJ2-3, with TRBD2 as a possible D gene (7 bases). From germline, CDR1 is ENHRY and CDR2 SYGVKD. The CDR3 totals 14 residues. Trimming cost V 8 bases and J 1 base, with 13 bases left between them.

The sample holds many counts of this clonotype. The rearrangement uses TRBV29-1 and TRBJ1-2; D is uncertain. This CDR3 comprises 14 residues. V lost 0 bases and J lost 4, with 12 bases in between. From germline, CDR1 is SQVTM and CDR2 ANQGSEA. The CDR3: CSVEDDRASYGYTF. Written as DNA, the CDR3 is TGCAGCGTTGAAGATGATCGGGCTTCCTATGGCTACACCTTC.

The chain uses TRBV6-1 and TRBJ2-1; 8 positions match TRBD2. Unmatched junction bases numbered 7, after V lost 5 bases and J lost 7 bases. The CDR3 extends over 14 amino acids. CDR1 and CDR2 (germline): MNHNS, SASEGT. The CDR3 coding sequence is TGTGCCAGCAGTAGAGCGGGGGCCTTAAATGAGCAGTTCTTC. Its protein is CASSRAGALNEQFF.

This clonotype was recorded a few times. The chain links TRBV21-1 to TRBJ2-5; the table's D gene call, TRBD1, was not cross checked with the DNA. TRBV21-1 is tagged as a pseudogene. The CDR3 totals 17 residues. The CDR3 coding sequence is TGTGCCAGGAAACCAAATAAAGGGGGACAGCCCCAAGAGACCCAGTACTTC. Its protein is CARKPNKGGQPQETQYF.

The chain recombines TRBV10-3 with TRBJ2-7; D unresolved. Germline V gene data show CDR1 as ENHRY and CDR2 as SYGVKD. The CDR3 loop spans 12 amino acids. Trimming stripped 10 bases from V and 3 bases from J, with 13 bases between. CDR3 in DNA: TGTGCCACCCTCTCCCTCGGCTACGAGCAGTACTTC. This sequence encodes CATLSLGYEQYF.